This T cell receptor (beta chain) is from a study of T-cell reconstitution after alpha-beta-depleted transplantation in children. TCRbeta library construction was performed incorporating unique molecular identifiers. In TCRdb, the PCR reads were re-called with MiXCR into one record per CDR3 protein. The sample consists of a few hundred thousand distinct CDR3 sequences, 10% of them appearing once. The germline gives CDR1 LNHNV, CDR2 YYDKDF (reference sequence). This CDR3 region has 15 residues. V lost 0 bases and J 9 bases, leaving 15 bases between the germline ends. The sequences come from PBMCs from the stem cell graft donor, collected from the stem cell graft. The V and J genes are TRBV15 and TRBJ2-1, with a tentative D call TRBD2 (6 bases). The sequence was obtained from a human donor who donated a stem cell graft to a child with acute lymphoblastic leukemia. The CDR3 nucleotides are TGTGCCACCAGCAGAGATTCCGGAGGGAAGACTGAGCAGTTCTTC. Amino acids: CATSRDSGGKTEQFF.